Following are 3 T cell receptor beta chains from one sample sequenced in a study of cytomegalovirus exposure and HLA in healthy donors. The PCR made use of 60 Vbeta and 13 Jbeta primers. The assay was immunoSEQ multiplex PCR, and TCRdb's table has in-frame clones only and misses some. The sample carries about 140,000 clones, 65% to 80% recorded once. The material sequenced was PBMCs. Every receptor here comes from a woman younger than 45 in good health and CMV-seronegative.

V gene TRBV25-1 combines with J gene TRBJ1-2; 10 bases align to TRBD1. Germline V gene sequence: CDR1 MGHDK, CDR2 SYGVNS. The CDR3 has 14 residues. The ends lost 7 bases at V and 2 bases at J; junction bases unmatched: 4. The CDR3 sequence: CASTPGQGNYGYTF. The CDR3 nucleotides read TGTGCCAGCACCCCGGGACAGGGGAACTATGGCTACACCTTC.

The chain couples TRBV6-1 to TRBJ1-5; the D is unclear. CDR3 length: 14 amino acids. The V gene's germline CDR1 is MNHNS and CDR2 SASEGT. The V end was cut by 7 bases, the J end by 6 bases, with 16 bases between. Here the CDR3 DNA reads TGTGCCAGCATCCTAGGATATCCCGGTCAGCCCCAGCATTTT. Translation: CASILGYPGQPQHF.

The CDR3 coding sequence is TGTGCCAGCAGCCCGTCCGGGACAGGGGGATCCGAGCAGTACGTC. Its translation: CASSPSGTGGSEQYV. The chain is built from TRBV7-2 and TRBJ2-7, with 11 nucleotides matching TRBD1. The V gene end was trimmed by 5 bases and the J gene end by 6 bases; junction bases not matched to a gene: 9. Germline CDR1 SGHTA, CDR2 FQGNSA. The CDR3 runs to 15 residues.